This note documents a single T cell receptor (beta chain) sequence. Antigen specificity is unknown. The data were taken from a study of cytomegalovirus exposure and HLA in healthy donors. Study-wide results and caveats: Fewer N-insertions than the roughly 670-donor mean were reportedly shown by an Asian-associated ancestry cluster in a later analysis. Cytomegalovirus status, reportedly, was diagnosed with high specificity and sensitivity by the classifier. Accurate prediction of most subjects' HLA-A and HLA-B alleles from TCR beta sequences was reported. Further analysis, carried out later, found HLA-associated TCR beta chains more clonally expanded than equally common other chains.

60 Vbeta and 13 Jbeta primers were used in PCR. Clones were sequenced by immunoSEQ multiplex PCR, and TCRdb holds only the in-frame ones, with some missing. This sample yields about 82,000 clones, of which roughly 80% are seen a single time; 10% to 15% belongs to the top ten. The receptor was isolated from a human donor in good health. The sample comprised PBMCs.

The CDR3 here is CASSLEAGGNEKLFF. CDR3 nucleotides: TGTGCCAGCAGTTTAGAGGCAGGGGGCAATGAAAAACTGTTTTTT. This sequence joins TRBV27 and TRBJ1-4; TRBD1 matches at 8 bases. The CDR3 runs 15 residues. The germline gives CDR1 MNHEY, CDR2 SMNVEV (reference sequence). J gave up 5 bases and V 2 bases, and 4 bases lay outside the gene matches.